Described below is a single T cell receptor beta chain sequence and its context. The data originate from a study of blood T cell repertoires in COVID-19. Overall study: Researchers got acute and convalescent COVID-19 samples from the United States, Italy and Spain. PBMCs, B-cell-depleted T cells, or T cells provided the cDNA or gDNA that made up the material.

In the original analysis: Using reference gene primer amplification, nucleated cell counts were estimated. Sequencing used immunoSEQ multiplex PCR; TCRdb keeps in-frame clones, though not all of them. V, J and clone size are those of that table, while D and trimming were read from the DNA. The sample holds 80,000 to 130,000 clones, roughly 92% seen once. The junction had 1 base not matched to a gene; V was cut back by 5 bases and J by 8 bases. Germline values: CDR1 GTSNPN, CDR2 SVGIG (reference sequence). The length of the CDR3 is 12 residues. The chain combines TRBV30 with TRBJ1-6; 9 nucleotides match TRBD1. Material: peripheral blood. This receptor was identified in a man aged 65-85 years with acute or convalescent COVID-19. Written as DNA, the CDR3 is TGTGCCTGGGACAGGGGGGATTCACCCCTCCACTTT. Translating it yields CAWDRGDSPLHF. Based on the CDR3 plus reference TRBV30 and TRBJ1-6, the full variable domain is SQTIHQWPATLVQPVGSPLSLECTVEGTSNPNLYWYRQAAGRGLQLLFYSVGIGQISSEVPQNLSASRPQDRQFILSSKKLLLSDSGFYLCAWDRGDSPLHFGNGTRLTVT.